The 28 T cell receptor beta chains reported below all come from one sample, sequenced in a study of regulatory T cells in long-lasting Graves disease. Described time point: newly diagnosed GD, antithyroid drugs for less than 3 months. The authors made the TCR library using RNA they extracted from PBMCs. Researchers made TCR beta libraries by using iRepertoire HTBI primers and running Arm-PCR on CDR3 regions. TCRdb redid the calling of the multiplex PCR reads with MiXCR, one entry per CDR3 protein. The sample holds approximately 270,000 distinct CDR3 sequences, approximately 20% seen once. These same data were also listed under a study on T cells in Graves' hyperthyroidism and ophthalmopathy.

Sequenced material: peripheral blood mononuclear cells (PBMCs), taken at new diagnosis, from a patient treated with antithyroid drugs. These receptors were obtained from a young woman with Graves disease.

This clonotype appeared many times. The gene calls are TRBV6-2 or TRBV6-3 and TRBJ2-1, with 11 bases matching TRBD2. The J segment lost 7 bases and the V segment lost 1 base, leaving 12 bases of the junction unmatched. The germline V gene has CDR1 MNHEY and CDR2 SVGEGT. The CDR3 sequence is 18 residues long. This chain's CDR3 is CASSYLAKTSGGQNEQFF. Written as DNA, the CDR3 is TGTGCCAGCAGTTACTTGGCGAAAACTAGCGGGGGCCAAAATGAGCAGTTCTTC.

This chain uses TRBV12-3 or TRBV12-4 with TRBJ1-5; 10 bases align to TRBD1. V lost 5 bases, J lost 5 bases, and 15 bases stayed unmatched. This CDR3 is built from 18 residues. CDR3 coding DNA: TGTGCCAGCAGTCTCGGACAGGGGGGGCAGGGGGCGGATCAGCCCCAGCATTTT. Protein: CASSLGQGGQGADQPQHF.

This chain uses TRBV7-2 with TRBJ2-2; 11 bases align to TRBD2. V lost 3 bases to trimming and J lost 6 bases; unmatched junction nucleotides: 3. This CDR3 region has 15 residues. Germline V gene sequence: CDR1 SGHTA, CDR2 FQGNSA. The DNA for the CDR3 is TGTGCCAGCAGCTTTAGCGGGGGGGCTCCCGGGGAGCTGTTTTTT. It encodes CASSFSGGAPGELFF.

Regarding this clonotype: A read error may produce the germline difference seen at one junction end. The chain employs TRBV6-9 and TRBJ2-5; 9 bases line up with TRBD2. The V gene's germline CDR1 is MNHGY and CDR2 SVAAGI. The CDR3 sequence is 12 residues long. As DNA, the CDR3 is TGTGCCAGCAGTTCACATAGCGGGGGCCCGGAGTTC. Amino acids: CASSSHSGGPEF.

This clonotype was observed many times. The chain uses TRBV19 and TRBJ1-2; D unresolved. CDR1 is LNHDA and CDR2 is SQIVND in the germline V gene (reference sequence). The CDR3 extends over 13 amino acids. V lost 7 bases and J 3 bases, leaving 12 bases between the germline ends. CDR3 amino acids: CASKTGRDYGYTF. The CDR3 DNA reads as TGTGCCAGTAAAACGGGTCGGGACTATGGCTACACCTTC.

The rearrangement links TRBV19 to TRBJ2-3; the D gene is possibly TRBD2 (6 bases). With the DNA end fitting TRBJ2-5 better, the J assignment may be wrong. CDR1 and CDR2 (germline): LNHDA, SQIVND (reference sequence). This CDR3 region has 15 residues. The chain's CDR3 is CASSMPAGFAETQYF. The CDR3 DNA reads TGTGCCAGTAGTATGCCGGCGGGGTTCGCAGAGACCCAGTACTTC.

This clonotype has ten or more counts. The chain recombines TRBV20-1 with TRBJ2-3; D is possibly TRBD1 or TRBD2 (5 bases each). CDR3 length equals 12 residues. Germline CDR1 DFQATT, CDR2 SNEGSKA (reference sequence). The CDR3 region is CSGALGEDTQYF. The CDR3 bases are TGCAGCGGGGCACTAGGGGAAGATACGCAGTATTTT.

This clonotype was counted many times. The V gene is TRBV12-3 or TRBV12-4, the J gene TRBJ1-2, with 8 bases lining up with TRBD1. This CDR3 contains 16 residues. The V and J ends lost 5 bases and 0 bases, in that order; junction bases with no gene match: 8. CDR3 DNA: TGTGCCAGCAGTCCATCCGGACAGGGTACTAACTATGGCTACACCTTC. Protein sequence: CASSPSGQGTNYGYTF.

There are a few counts of this clonotype. The rearrangement links TRBV6-1 to TRBJ2-1; 12 bases are a match to TRBD2. The CDR3 sequence is 15 residues long. Germline CDR1 is MNHNS and CDR2 is SASEGT. J was trimmed by 8 bases and V by 6 bases; bases with no gene match: 8. CDR3 DNA: TGTGCCAGCAGCCCCGGGCGACTAGCGGGGGATGAGCAGTTCTTC. It translates to CASSPGRLAGDEQFF.

Only a few counts were recorded for this clonotype. The chain has TRBV14 and TRBJ2-7; D may correspond to TRBD1 or TRBD2 (5 bases each). This CDR3 comprises 16 residues. Trimming cost V 4 bases and J 4 bases, with 20 bases left between them. Germline V gene lookup returns CDR1 SGHDN and CDR2 FVKESK. As DNA, the CDR3 is TGTGCCAGCAGCCCCATCTGGAGTCGGGGCCCGTACGAGCAGTACTTC. It specifies CASSPIWSRGPYEQYF.

This clonotype has ten or more counts. The DNA for the CDR3 is TGCAGTGCTAGAGATCTGGGGATCACAGATACGCAGTATTTT. Translation: CSARDLGITDTQYF. V is TRBV20-1 and J is TRBJ2-3; D gene uncertain. The CDR3 has 14 amino acids. Germline V gene sequence: CDR1 DFQATT, CDR2 SNEGSKA (reference sequence). Trimming shortened V by 0 bases and J by 2 bases, and 9 bases separated the two germline ends.

This clonotype turned up a few times. CDR3 DNA: TGCAGTGCAAGCCCCTCTAGCGGGGGCCCCCATGAGCAGTTCTTC. Amino acid sequence: CSASPSSGGPHEQFF. V and J are TRBV20-1 and TRBJ2-1, with TRBD2 matching over 10 bases. Trimming removed 6 bases from V and 8 bases from J; junction bases left unmatched: 13. Germline lookup yields CDR1 DFQATT and CDR2 SNEGSKA (reference sequence). The CDR3 sequence is 15 residues long.

This clonotype was counted many times. This rearrangement joins TRBV4-1 to TRBJ2-5; 16 positions match TRBD2. CDR1 is MGHRA and CDR2 is YSYEKL in the germline V gene. CDR3 length: 15 residues. Trimming removed 1 base from V and 9 bases from J; junction bases left unmatched: 2. CDR3 bases: TGCGCCAGCAGCCAAGGCGGGACTAGCGGGGGGGCCCAGTACTTC. As protein: CASSQGGTSGGAQYF.

This clonotype was observed at least ten times. The rearrangement joins TRBV3-1 to TRBJ2-5; D remains unclear. V was trimmed by 0 bases and J by 2 bases, leaving 10 bases between them. There are 15 residues in the CDR3. Germline V CDR1 and CDR2: LGHDT, YNNKEL (reference sequence). CDR3 in DNA: TGTGCCAGCAGCCAAGATGGGCCGGGTCAAGAGACCCAGTACTTC. It encodes CASSQDGPGQETQYF.

The rearrangement links TRBV11-2 to TRBJ1-1; D unresolved. Trimming stripped 1 base from V and 5 bases from J, with 5 bases between. The germline CDR1 and CDR2 sequences are SGHAT and FQNNGV. This CDR3 is 12 amino acids long. The CDR3 DNA reads as TGTGCCAGCAGCTTAGTTTTGACTGAAGCTTTCTTT. Amino acids: CASSLVLTEAFF.

This clonotype has at least ten counts. This chain joins TRBV12-3 or TRBV12-4 and TRBJ1-5; D ambiguous. The V end was cut by 3 bases, the J end by 5 bases, with 5 bases between. The CDR3 is 12 amino acids. CDR3 nucleotides: TGTGCCAGCAGTTTCAGAGATCAGCCCCAGCATTTT. Amino acid sequence: CASSFRDQPQHF.

This clonotype came up many times. This sequence joins TRBV20-1 and TRBJ2-7; unclear D gene. Germline V gene lookup returns CDR1 DFQATT and CDR2 SNEGSKA (reference sequence). Trimming took off 1 base at V and 3 bases at J, with 13 bases between the two ends. This CDR3 has 14 residues. This chain's CDR3 is CSARGSPADYEQYF. CDR3 sequence (DNA): TGCAGTGCTAGAGGGTCGCCGGCAGACTACGAGCAGTACTTC.

This clonotype was counted ten times or more. V gene TRBV7-2 combines with J gene TRBJ2-5; 8 positions match TRBD1. This CDR3 is 14 amino acids long. In germline, CDR1 is SGHTA, CDR2 FQGNSA. Germline trimming cut 4 bases from V and 3 bases from J; bases unmatched to any gene: 4. The CDR3 nucleotides are TGTGCCAGCAGCTCACCAGGGGGCAAAGAGACCCAGTACTTC. Encoded protein: CASSSPGGKETQYF.

This clonotype was counted at least ten times. The V call is TRBV24-1, the J call TRBJ2-3; D assignment may be TRBD1 or TRBD2 (5 bases each). The CDR3 loop spans 15 amino acids. V lost 3 bases and J 2 bases, leaving 11 bases between the germline ends. Germline CDR1 KGHDR, CDR2 SFDVKD. CDR3 residues: CATSDPDGATDTQYF. The CDR3 region has the DNA TGTGCCACCAGTGATCCGGACGGGGCCACAGATACGCAGTATTTT.

Many counts were recorded for this clonotype. A junction boundary mismatches the germline segment, possibly from a read error. The chain uses TRBV5-1 and TRBJ1-3, with D tentatively TRBD1 (5 bases). Germline V CDR1 and CDR2: SGHRS, YFSETQ. This CDR3 region has 14 residues. CDR3: CASSLGATGNTIYF. CDR3 nucleotide sequence: TGTGCCAGCAGTTTAGGGGCAACTGGAAACACCATATATTTT.

This clonotype was counted at least ten times. This chain uses TRBV6-1 with TRBJ2-3; possibly TRBD1 for D (6 bases). The length of the CDR3 is 15 residues. The germline gives CDR1 MNHNS, CDR2 SASEGT. The ends were cut back, 6 bases at V and 1 base at J, with 14 bases in the middle. CDR3 nucleotide sequence: TGTGCCAGCAGAATAAAACAGGGATGCACAGATACGCAGTATTTT. Amino acid sequence: CASRIKQGCTDTQYF.

This clonotype was detected many times. The V call is TRBV6-1, the J call TRBJ1-1; D unclear. Per germline, CDR1 MNHNS and CDR2 SASEGT. This CDR3 is built from 15 residues. V was shortened by 8 bases and J by 0 bases, with 16 bases between the two germline ends. The CDR3 is CASRPSAGMNTEAFF. In DNA form, the CDR3 reads TGTGCCAGCCGGCCCTCCGCCGGTATGAACACTGAAGCTTTCTTT.

This clonotype was seen only a few times. This sequence joins TRBV5-4 and TRBJ1-1, with 9 bases identical to TRBD1. CDR3 length equals 16 residues. V was clipped by 4 bases and J by 1 base; unmatched bases: 8. Germline CDR1 and CDR2: SGHNT and YYREEE (reference sequence). The CDR3 loop reads CASSPAGTGSNTEAFF. CDR3 nucleotides: TGTGCCAGCAGCCCGGCCGGGACAGGGTCGAACACTGAAGCTTTCTTT.

This clonotype was observed at least ten times. J is TRBJ2-3 and V is TRBV20-1, with 13 bases identical to TRBD2. The CDR3 has 15 residues. V shed 2 bases, J shed 6 bases, and the junction held 5 bases outside the gene matches. Germline CDR1 is DFQATT and CDR2 is SNEGSKA (reference sequence). The CDR3 here is CSARPRLAGGDTQYF. The CDR3 nucleotides are TGCAGTGCTAGACCCCGACTAGCGGGGGGTGATACGCAGTATTTT.

The CDR3 coding sequence is TGCAGTGCCCCCTTAGATACTCAGGGCCACACCTTC. Amino acids: CSAPLDTQGHTF. The chain has TRBV20-1 and TRBJ1-2; TRBD1 might be the D (5 bases). Deletions cut 6 bases from V and 12 bases from J, with 20 bases between. The CDR3 has 12 amino acids. CDR1 is DFQATT, CDR2 SNEGSKA, per germline (reference sequence).

This clonotype was recorded many times. V gene TRBV20-1 combines with J gene TRBJ1-1; TRBD1 matches 7 bases. Germline loops: CDR1 DFQATT, CDR2 SNEGSKA (reference sequence). The CDR3 consists of 14 residues. After removal of 3 bases from V and 4 bases from J, the junction contained 8 bases not matched to a gene. The CDR3 sequence: CSARTGRVSTEAFF. The CDR3, as DNA: TGCAGTGCTAGGACAGGGCGAGTGAGCACTGAAGCTTTCTTT.

This clonotype has ten or more counts. The chain is built from TRBV11-2 and TRBJ2-3; TRBD2 aligns across 9 bases. This CDR3 has 15 amino acids. The germline CDR1 and CDR2 sequences are SGHAT and FQNNGV. With 1 base clipped from V and 3 bases from J, the junction kept 2 bases outside the gene matches. The CDR3 loop reads CASSLGGLATDTQYF. The CDR3 DNA sequence: TGTGCCAGCAGCTTAGGGGGACTAGCTACAGATACGCAGTATTTT.

This clonotype was counted many times. In DNA, the CDR3 is TGTGCCAGCAGCTTCGCTCAAGAAAATCAGCCCCAGCATTTT. Its protein is CASSFAQENQPQHF. The genes are TRBV7-9 and TRBJ1-5; D unclear. The CDR3 is 14 amino acids. V lost 3 bases to trimming and J lost 4 bases, with 10 bases between them. The germline gives CDR1 SEHNR, CDR2 FQNEAQ (reference sequence).